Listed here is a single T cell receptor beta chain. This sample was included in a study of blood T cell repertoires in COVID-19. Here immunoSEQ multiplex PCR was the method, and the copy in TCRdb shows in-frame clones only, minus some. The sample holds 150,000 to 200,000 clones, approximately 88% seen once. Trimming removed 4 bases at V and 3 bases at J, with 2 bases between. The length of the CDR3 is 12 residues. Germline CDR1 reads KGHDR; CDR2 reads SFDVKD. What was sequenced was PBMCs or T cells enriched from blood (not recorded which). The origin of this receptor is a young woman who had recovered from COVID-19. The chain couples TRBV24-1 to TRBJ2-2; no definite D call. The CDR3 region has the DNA TGTGCCACCAGTGACTACACCGGGGAGCTGTTTTTT. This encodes CATSDYTGELFF.